Below are 3 T cell receptor beta chains sequenced from a single sample in a study of blood T cell repertoires in COVID-19. The table came from immunoSEQ multiplex PCR; TCRdb's copy has only in-frame clones and leaves some out. This sample yields about 150,000 clones, of which less than 90% are seen a single time; approximately 7.7% belongs to the top ten. Sequencing used PBMCs or T cells enriched from blood (not recorded which). These receptors came from a woman in her forties or fifties who had recovered from COVID-19.

This clone showed up just a few times. The CDR3 DNA reads as TGCGCCAGCAGTGGTCCCTCTGAGGGCACTGAAGCTTTCTTT. It encodes CASSGPSEGTEAFF. The chain carries TRBV10-2 and TRBJ1-1; D is unresolved. Per the germline V gene, CDR1 is WSHSY and CDR2 is SAAADI. Deletions cut 4 bases from V and 4 bases from J, with 13 bases between. The CDR3 consists of 14 residues.

The count of this clone is one. The rearrangement links TRBV18 to TRBJ2-3, with 7 bases fitting TRBD2. CDR1 and CDR2 (germline): KGHSH, LQKENI. This CDR3 comprises 16 residues. Unmatched junction bases numbered 6, after V lost 3 bases and J lost 0 bases. The CDR3 sequence: CASSPFSGLSTDTQYF. In nucleotides, the CDR3 is TGTGCCAGCTCACCCTTTAGCGGGTTGAGCACAGATACGCAGTATTTT.

V and J are TRBV7-9 and TRBJ2-2, with TRBD2 identical over 7 bases. The CDR3 length is 17 residues. V shed 2 bases and J 4 bases; nucleotides not matched to a gene: 10. In germline, CDR1 is SEHNR, CDR2 FQNEAQ (reference sequence). Here the CDR3 reads CASSLYSGRGVTGELFF. The CDR3 nucleotides are TGTGCCAGCAGCTTATATTCGGGGAGGGGCGTCACCGGGGAGCTGTTTTTT.